The 26 T cell receptor beta chains below come from one sample, sequenced in a study of T cell responses to AZD1222 COVID-19 vaccine. Produced via immunoSEQ multiplex PCR; TCRdb's table is partial and in-frame only. The table includes about 66,000 clones, approximately 80% detected once. This specimen was peripheral blood, taken 28 days after the second AZD1222 dose. The receptors were sampled from an adult who received the AZD1222 COVID-19 vaccine.

This clone appeared a few times. This chain joins TRBV2 and TRBJ2-7; the match to TRBD2 covers 8 bases. Trimming took 8 bases from V and 2 from J; bases not matched to a gene: 17. CDR3 size: 17 residues. Germline-derived CDR1 and CDR2 are SNHLY and FYNNEI. CDR3 sequence reads: CASSTPLGSGAPYEQYF. The CDR3 bases are TGTGCCAGCTCCACCCCCCTTGGTAGCGGGGCCCCCTACGAGCAGTACTTC.

The chain is built from TRBV11-2 and TRBJ1-1; no clear D. Looked up from germline, CDR1 is SGHAT and CDR2 is FQNNGV. Trimming shortened V by 4 bases and J by 3 bases, and 9 bases separated the two germline ends. CDR3 length equals 13 residues. The CDR3: CASSWAPDTEAFF. In DNA, the CDR3 is TGTGCCAGCAGCTGGGCGCCGGACACTGAAGCTTTCTTT. The entire variable domain, with the rest obtained from reference TRBV11-2 and TRBJ1-1, is as follows: EAGVAQSPRYKIIEKRQSVAFWCNPISGHATLYWYQQILGQGPKLLIQFQNNGVVDDSQLPKDRFSAERLKGVDSTLKIQPAKLEDSAVYLCASSWAPDTEAFFGQGTRLTVV.

The gene calls are TRBV9 and TRBJ2-7; 12 nucleotides line up with TRBD2. V lost 0 bases to trimming and J lost 1 base; unmatched junction nucleotides: 2. Per germline, CDR1 SGDLS and CDR2 YYNGEE. This CDR3 region has 16 residues. CDR3 DNA: TGTGCCAGCAGCGTAGGAGGACTAGCGGGGTCCTACGAGCAGTACTTC. It codes for CASSVGGLAGSYEQYF. The variable domain in full, completed from reference TRBV9 and TRBJ2-7, reads DSGVTQTPKHLITATGQRVTLRCSPRSGDLSVYWYQQSLDQGLQFLIQYYNGEERAKGNILERFSAQQFPDLHSELNLSSLELGDSALYFCASSVGGLAGSYEQYFGPGTRLTVT.

V usage is TRBV12-3 or TRBV12-4 and J usage is TRBJ1-2; D unresolved. Trimming left V 3 bases short and J 8 bases short, with 10 bases between. The CDR3 length is 12 residues. CDR3 sequence reads: CASSFLAGGYTF. The CDR3, as DNA: TGTGCCAGCAGTTTTCTTGCGGGCGGCTACACCTTC.

The V and J genes are TRBV25-1 and TRBJ2-2; D is perhaps TRBD2 (5 bases). The CDR3 covers 16 residues. The germline CDR1 and CDR2 sequences are MGHDK and SYGVNS. Trimming stripped 6 bases from V and 0 bases from J, with 14 bases between. In DNA form, the CDR3 reads TGTGCCAGCAGGGGGAGAAGCCTCCCGAACACCGGGGAGCTGTTTTTT. Translating it yields CASRGRSLPNTGELFF.

The chain combines TRBV5-6 with TRBJ2-3; 7 bases fit TRBD1. Looked up from germline, CDR1 is SGHDT and CDR2 is YYEEEE. CDR3 length equals 15 residues. The J segment lost 4 bases and the V segment lost 0 bases, leaving 5 bases of the junction unmatched. CDR3 bases: TGTGCCAGCAGCTTGGCCCGACAGGGAGCAGATACGCAGTATTTT. Residues: CASSLARQGADTQYF.

The chain couples TRBV6-2 or TRBV6-3 to TRBJ1-5; 10 nucleotides match TRBD1. There are 15 residues in the CDR3. The J segment lost 2 bases and the V segment lost 5 bases, leaving 3 bases of the junction unmatched. The germline CDR1 and CDR2 sequences are MNHEY and SVGEGT. The CDR3: CASSTTGGRNQPQHF. CDR3 sequence (DNA): TGTGCCAGCAGTACGACAGGGGGCCGCAATCAGCCCCAGCATTTT.

V usage is TRBV20-1 and J usage is TRBJ2-3, with TRBD2 matching over 12 bases. The ends lost 3 bases at V and 1 base at J; junction bases unmatched: 5. This CDR3 comprises 16 residues. Germline loops: CDR1 DFQATT, CDR2 SNEGSKA (reference sequence). This CDR3 reads CSASPRLAGGTDTQYF. CDR3 coding DNA: TGCAGTGCTAGTCCCCGACTAGCGGGGGGCACAGATACGCAGTATTTT.

CDR3 DNA: TGTGCCAGCAGATCGTGGGCGGGGGAGACCCAGTACTTC. Translation: CASRSWAGETQYF. This chain joins TRBV28 and TRBJ2-5, with D perhaps TRBD2 (6 bases). CDR3 length equals 13 residues. V gave up 6 bases and J gave up 5 bases, with 13 bases separating them. Germline CDR1 reads MDHEN; CDR2 reads SYDVKM.

This clone was recorded a few times. The chain links TRBV4-3 to TRBJ1-6; D gene uncertain. V was shortened by 0 bases and J by 0 bases, with 9 bases between the two germline ends. Germline CDR1 and CDR2: LGHNA and YSLEER. The CDR3 consists of 17 residues. The CDR3 sequence is CASSQDPPSSYNSPLHF. The CDR3, as DNA: TGCGCCAGCAGCCAAGATCCCCCGAGCTCCTATAATTCACCCCTCCACTTT.

The chain joins TRBV29-1 to TRBJ1-1, with D tentatively TRBD1 (6 bases). V shed 4 bases and J shed 6 bases, with 15 bases lying between them. This CDR3 has 13 residues. Per the germline V gene, CDR1 is SQVTM and CDR2 is ANQGSEA. The chain's CDR3 is CSVGGGRSAEAFF. The CDR3 coding sequence is TGCAGCGTTGGAGGGGGACGGAGTGCTGAAGCTTTCTTT.

In its sample, this clone was seen once. The J gene is TRBJ1-2, the V gene TRBV28; TRBD1 matches at 9 bases. The CDR3 is made up of 15 amino acids. The germline CDR1 and CDR2 sequences are MDHEN and SYDVKM. Trimming cost V 2 bases and J 6 bases; bases outside gene matches: 7. The CDR3 region is CASSLPPGTGNGYTF. CDR3 sequence (DNA): TGTGCCAGCAGTTTACCTCCTGGGACAGGGAATGGCTACACCTTC.

The chain recombines TRBV28 with TRBJ1-6, with TRBD1 matching 7 bases. CDR3 size: 15 residues. Germline V CDR1 and CDR2: MDHEN, SYDVKM. Trimming removed 5 bases from V and 10 bases from J; junction bases left unmatched: 11. The CDR3 spells CASSERDRVVSPLHF. Here the CDR3 DNA reads TGTGCCAGCAGTGAGCGTGACAGGGTCGTCTCACCCCTCCACTTT. The full variable domain, in which reference TRBV28 and TRBJ1-6 provide the parts outside the CDR3, is DVKVTQSSRYLVKRTGEKVFLECVQDMDHENMFWYRQDPGLGLRLIYFSYDVKMKEKGDIPEGYSVSREKKERFSLILESASTNQTSMYLCASSERDRVVSPLHFGNGTRLTVT.

This clone was observed once. Written as DNA, the CDR3 is TGTGCCAGCAGCATTAGGACAGGGGAAGAGTTAAGGGCTGGAAACACCATATATTTT. Encoded protein: CASSIRTGEELRAGNTIYF. The V and J genes are TRBV21-1 and TRBJ1-3; the table's D call of TRBD1 was not tested on the DNA. TRBV21-1 is noted as a pseudogene. There are 19 residues in the CDR3.

This clone has a single count. This chain joins TRBV2 and TRBJ1-2, with a weak D call TRBD1 (5 bases). Germline V lookup: CDR1 SNHLY, CDR2 FYNNEI. V was trimmed by 6 bases and J by 1 base, leaving 15 bases between them. The CDR3 has 15 amino acids. The CDR3 here is CASRETGSFNYGYTF. The CDR3 DNA sequence: TGTGCCAGCAGGGAAACAGGATCCTTTAACTATGGCTACACCTTC. The full variable domain, its missing parts supplied by reference TRBV2 and TRBJ1-2, is EPEVTQTPSHQVTQMGQEVILRCVPISNHLYFYWYRQILGQKVEFLVSFYNNEISEKSEIFDDQFSVERPDGSNFTLKIRSTKLEDSAMYFCASRETGSFNYGYTFGSGTRLTVV.

This sequence joins TRBV6-5 and TRBJ2-3; TRBD1 is a possible D gene (6 bases). V lost 2 bases and J 2 bases, leaving 14 bases between the germline ends. The CDR3 runs to 16 residues. The germline V gene encodes CDR1 MNHEY and CDR2 SVGAGI. The DNA of the CDR3 is TGTGCCAGCAGTTACGAAGGGGGATTAAACACAGATACGCAGTATTTT. This translates into CASSYEGGLNTDTQYF.

V usage is TRBV7-2 and J usage is TRBJ2-3, with D hard to call. This CDR3 is 14 amino acids long. V lost 3 bases, J lost 2 bases, and 9 bases lay in between. Germline CDR1 is SGHTA and CDR2 is FQGNSA. The CDR3 loop reads CASSFRPHTDTQYF. CDR3 nucleotides: TGTGCCAGCAGCTTCAGACCCCACACAGATACGCAGTATTTT.

V gene TRBV6-5 combines with J gene TRBJ1-4; TRBD1 matches at 7 bases. This CDR3 region has 15 residues. Trimming removed 8 bases from V and 2 bases from J; junction bases left unmatched: 8. Looked up from germline, CDR1 is MNHEY and CDR2 is SVGAGI. The CDR3 DNA sequence: TGTGCCAGCGAGAGGGCGACAGGGACTAATGAAAAACTGTTTTTT. Amino acids: CASERATGTNEKLFF.

The chain carries TRBV28 and TRBJ1-5; D possibly corresponds to TRBD1 (6 bases). The CDR3 loop spans 17 amino acids. V was pared by 6 bases and J by 0 bases, with 18 bases between. Germline V CDR1 and CDR2: MDHEN, SYDVKM. CDR3 protein: CASSSTGGDNSNQPQHF. The CDR3 region has the DNA TGTGCCAGCAGCTCCACAGGAGGGGACAATAGCAATCAGCCCCAGCATTTT.

In its sample, this clone was seen a few times. The chain is built from TRBV19 and TRBJ1-1; perhaps TRBD1 as D (5 bases). There are 14 residues in the CDR3. Germline V CDR1 and CDR2: LNHDA, SQIVND (reference sequence). Trimming took 4 bases from V and 1 from J, leaving 10 bases between them. For the CDR3, the DNA is TGTGCCAGTAGTAACTGGGACTGGAACACTGAAGCTTTCTTT. Its protein is CASSNWDWNTEAFF.

This rearrangement joins TRBV18 to TRBJ1-1; D unresolved. The CDR3 contains 17 residues. Germline V lookup: CDR1 KGHSH, CDR2 LQKENI. V gave up 2 bases and J gave up 4 bases, with 20 bases separating them. CDR3: CASSPIARVLGGTEAFF. Here the CDR3 DNA reads TGTGCCAGCTCACCAATAGCGAGGGTCTTAGGTGGCACTGAAGCTTTCTTT.

This chain's CDR3 is CASSLGGGQTLTAGYTF. The CDR3 nucleotides are TGTGCCAGCAGCTTAGGAGGTGGGCAGACCCTAACCGCCGGCTACACCTTC. This chain links TRBV11-3 with TRBJ1-2; D remains ambiguous. Per germline, CDR1 SGHNT and CDR2 YENEEA. The CDR3 contains 17 residues. Between the trimmed V and J ends, which lost 1 base and 8 bases, there was a span of 23 bases. Drawing the rest from reference TRBV11-3 and TRBJ1-2, the complete variable domain is EAGVVQSPRYKIIEKKQPVAFWCNPISGHNTLYWYLQNLGQGPELLIRYENEEAVDDSQLPKDRFSAERLKGVDSTLKIQPAELGDSAVYLCASSLGGGQTLTAGYTFGSGTRLTVV.

The chain is built from TRBV23-1 and TRBJ1-5, with D perhaps matching TRBD1 (6 bases). TRBV23-1 is an ORF; its function is uncertain. The CDR3 is made up of 18 amino acids. V lost 4 bases to trimming and J lost 0 bases, with 19 bases between them. CDR3: CASSRGASPIHSNQPQHF. CDR3 DNA sequence: TGCGCCAGCAGTCGGGGGGCGAGCCCAATACATAGCAATCAGCCCCAGCATTTT.

The V call is TRBV2, the J call TRBJ2-2; D remains unclear. Trimming pared 6 bases from V and 6 bases from J, leaving 11 bases between. CDR3 size: 13 residues. Germline V gene lookup returns CDR1 SNHLY and CDR2 FYNNEI. The CDR3 nucleotides are TGTGCCAGCAGCCTCCTTCCCTCCGGGGAGCTGTTTTTT. It is translated as CASSLLPSGELFF.

The chain has TRBV20-1 and TRBJ2-5; perhaps D is TRBD1 or TRBD2 (6 bases each). This CDR3 is built from 11 residues. CDR1 is DFQATT and CDR2 is SNEGSKA in the germline V gene (reference sequence). Trimming took off 7 bases at V and 5 bases at J, with 11 bases between the two ends. CDR3 sequence (DNA): TGCAGTGTGGGGGGCCGGGAGACCCAGTACTTC. This codes for CSVGGRETQYF.

This rearrangement joins TRBV9 to TRBJ2-3; D remains unclear. The CDR3 totals 11 residues. V shed 0 bases and J shed 6 bases, with 2 bases lying between them. Germline V CDR1 and CDR2: SGDLS, YYNGEE. CDR3 nucleotides: TGTGCCAGCAGCGTAGCGGATACGCAGTATTTT. This codes for CASSVADTQYF.